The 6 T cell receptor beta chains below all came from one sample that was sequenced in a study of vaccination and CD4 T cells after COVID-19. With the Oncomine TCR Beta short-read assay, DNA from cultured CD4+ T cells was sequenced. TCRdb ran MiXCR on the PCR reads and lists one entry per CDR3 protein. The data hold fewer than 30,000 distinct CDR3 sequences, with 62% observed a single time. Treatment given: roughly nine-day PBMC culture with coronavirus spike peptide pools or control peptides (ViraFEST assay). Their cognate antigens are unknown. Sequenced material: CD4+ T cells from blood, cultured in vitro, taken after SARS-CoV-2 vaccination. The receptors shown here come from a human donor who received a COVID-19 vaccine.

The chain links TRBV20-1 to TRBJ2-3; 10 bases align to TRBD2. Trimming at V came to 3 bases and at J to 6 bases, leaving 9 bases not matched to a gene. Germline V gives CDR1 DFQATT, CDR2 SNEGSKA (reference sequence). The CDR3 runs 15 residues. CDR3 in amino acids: CSASQSSGGRDTQYF. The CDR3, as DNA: TGCAGTGCTAGTCAGTCTAGCGGGGGCAGGGATACGCAGTATTTT.

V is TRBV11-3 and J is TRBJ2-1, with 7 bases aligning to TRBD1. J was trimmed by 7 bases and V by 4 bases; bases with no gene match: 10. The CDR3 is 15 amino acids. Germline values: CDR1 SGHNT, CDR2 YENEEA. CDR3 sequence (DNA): TGTGCCAGCAGCTCCCTACAGGGGATCGGAAATGAGCAGTTCTTC. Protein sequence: CASSSLQGIGNEQFF.

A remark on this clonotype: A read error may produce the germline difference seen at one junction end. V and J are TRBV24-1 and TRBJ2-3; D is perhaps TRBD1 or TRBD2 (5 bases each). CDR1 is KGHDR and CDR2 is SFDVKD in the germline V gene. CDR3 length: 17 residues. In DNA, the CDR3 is TGTACCACCAGTGACCCGACCGGGACGCAAAGCACAGATACGCAGTATTTT. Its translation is CTTSDPTGTQSTDTQYF.

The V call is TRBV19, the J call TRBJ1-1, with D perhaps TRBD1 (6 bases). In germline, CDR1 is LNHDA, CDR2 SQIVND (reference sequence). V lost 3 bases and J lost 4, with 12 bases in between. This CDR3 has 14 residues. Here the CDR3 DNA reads TGTGCCAGTAGTATGGGGGGCAGGAGCACTGAAGCTTTCTTT. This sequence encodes CASSMGGRSTEAFF.

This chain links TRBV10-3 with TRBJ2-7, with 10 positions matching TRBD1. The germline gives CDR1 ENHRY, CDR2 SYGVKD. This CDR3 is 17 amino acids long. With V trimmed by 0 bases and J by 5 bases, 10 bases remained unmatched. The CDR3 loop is CAISESSWTGGKNEQYF. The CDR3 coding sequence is TGTGCCATCAGTGAGTCAAGTTGGACAGGGGGGAAAAACGAGCAGTACTTC.

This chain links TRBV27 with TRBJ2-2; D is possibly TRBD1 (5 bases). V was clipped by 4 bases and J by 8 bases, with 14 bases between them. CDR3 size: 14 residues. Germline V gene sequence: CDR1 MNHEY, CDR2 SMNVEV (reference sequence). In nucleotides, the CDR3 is TGTGCCAGCAGTTCTACAGGCCTGGGGGGGGAGCTGTTTTTT. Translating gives CASSSTGLGGELFF.